The next 20 T cell receptor beta chains were all read from a single sample in a study of monozygotic twins with inflammatory bowel disease. TCRdb reprocessed the 5' RACE reads, with one entry per CDR3 protein and no DNA. The specimen's table records about 380,000 distinct CDR3 sequences. Sequencing was performed on blood. The receptors shown here come from a human donor with ulcerative colitis or Crohn's disease, or a healthy co-twin of an affected twin (not recorded which).

The chain uses TRBV10-3 and TRBJ2-7; TCRdb names TRBD1, which stays unverified in the absence of DNA. There are 14 residues in the CDR3. The V gene's germline CDR1 is ENHRY and CDR2 SYGVKD. The CDR3 sequence: CAISAGRESYEQYF.

The rearrangement joins TRBV4-1 to TRBJ2-7. The CDR3 covers 13 residues. Looked up from germline, CDR1 is MGHRA and CDR2 is YSYEKL. CDR3 region: CASSQASGYEQYF.

V and J are TRBV7-2 and TRBJ1-5; the D call from TCRdb, TRBD1, cannot be confirmed without DNA. CDR1 is SGHTA, CDR2 FQGNSA, per germline. There are 15 residues in the CDR3. This chain's CDR3 is CASSWGGGGDQPQHF.

The V and J genes are TRBV11-2 and TRBJ1-4; TCRdb returns TRBD1, unconfirmable since there is no DNA. The CDR3 length is 15 residues. Per the germline V gene, CDR1 is SGHAT and CDR2 is FQNNGV. CDR3 in amino acids: CASSLESRGFEKLFF.

The chain couples TRBV4-3 to TRBJ1-1; TCRdb designates TRBD1, a call that cannot be tested without DNA. The CDR3 is 14 residues long. Germline V lookup: CDR1 LGHNA, CDR2 YSLEER. CDR3 sequence: CASSRAIGTVEAFF.

The CDR3: CAISDGRTDTQYF. This chain connects TRBV10-3 to TRBJ2-3; the TCRdb D gene call, TRBD1, has no DNA to confirm it. Germline V gene sequence: CDR1 ENHRY, CDR2 SYGVKD. There are 13 residues in the CDR3.

The chain employs TRBV29-1 and TRBJ2-1; TCRdb outputs TRBD1, but without DNA this stays unchecked. Germline lookup yields CDR1 SQVTM and CDR2 ANQGSEA. The CDR3 sequence is 13 residues long. CDR3 loop: CSTAPGRVNEQFF.

The chain recombines TRBV4-2 with TRBJ2-5; TCRdb's D call of TRBD1 is untestable without DNA. The CDR3 contains 15 residues. CDR1 LGHNA and CDR2 YNFKEQ come from the germline V gene. CDR3 loop: CASSQEGGTVETQYF.

The J gene is TRBJ1-1, the V gene TRBV6-5. The CDR3 extends over 13 amino acids. CDR1 and CDR2 from the germline V gene are MNHEY and SVGAGI. CDR3: CASSIQLNTEAFF.

The chain links TRBV10-3 to TRBJ1-2. CDR3 length equals 13 residues. CDR1 ENHRY and CDR2 SYGVKD come from the germline V gene. The CDR3 spells CAISVRNGEGYTF.

This chain joins TRBV5-4 and TRBJ1-2. CDR3 length: 16 amino acids. The germline gives CDR1 SGHNT, CDR2 YYREEE (reference sequence). The CDR3 sequence is CASSLGQQGGNYGYTF.

The rearrangement uses TRBV6-2 or TRBV6-3 and TRBJ2-1; the D call of TRBD1 rests on TCRdb alone, since no DNA is present to check it. Germline V gene data show CDR1 as MNHEY and CDR2 as SVGEGT. This CDR3 is built from 13 residues. The chain's CDR3 is CATLRDPYNEQFF.

The chain combines TRBV6-2 or TRBV6-3 with TRBJ1-1. CDR3 size: 13 residues. CDR1 and CDR2 from the germline V gene are MNHEY and SVGEGT. This CDR3 reads CASSFQLNTEAFF.

The chain combines TRBV4-3 with TRBJ2-1. From germline, CDR1 is LGHNA and CDR2 YSLEER. The CDR3 extends over 17 amino acids. CDR3 in amino acids: CASSQGQALASYNEQFF.

The chain recombines TRBV6-2 or TRBV6-3 with TRBJ2-1; TCRdb's D call of TRBD2 is untestable without DNA. There are 14 residues in the CDR3. The V gene's germline CDR1 is MNHEY and CDR2 SVGEGT. The CDR3 here is CASSWTSGVAEQFF.

The J gene is TRBJ2-6, the V gene TRBV5-1; lacking DNA, the TRBD1 call made by TCRdb goes unchecked. Germline CDR1 SGHRS, CDR2 YFSETQ. This CDR3 contains 16 residues. The CDR3 reads CASSIGGLAGANVLTF.

The rearrangement joins TRBV11-2 to TRBJ1-1; with no DNA, the TCRdb D assignment of TRBD1 cannot be verified. The CDR3 loop spans 13 amino acids. Germline loops: CDR1 SGHAT, CDR2 FQNNGV. CDR3 in amino acids: CASSLNPGTEAFF.

The genes are TRBV6-2 or TRBV6-3 and TRBJ2-7. The CDR3 is made up of 11 amino acids. The germline V gene encodes CDR1 MNHEY and CDR2 SVGEGT. The CDR3: CASSWTYEQYF.

The chain joins TRBV6-6 to TRBJ1-1; checking the TCRdb D call of TRBD1 is not possible without DNA. Per germline, CDR1 MNHNY and CDR2 SVGAGI (reference sequence). This CDR3 has 12 residues. The CDR3 spells CASEDRDTEAFF.

The chain links TRBV5-1 to TRBJ2-7; as DNA is missing, the TRBD2 call by TCRdb cannot be tested. CDR1 and CDR2 from the germline V gene are SGHRS and YFSETQ. This CDR3 is built from 14 residues. The CDR3 protein is CASKPYAGSYEQYF.